These T cell receptor beta chains were read from a single sample in a study of T-cell reconstitution after alpha-beta-depleted transplantation in children. Using its own MiXCR run on the PCR reads, TCRdb lists one record per CDR3 protein. The sample lists 550,000 to 800,000 distinct CDR3 sequences; roughly 13% were seen once. Sequenced here: PBMCs, sampled before TCRalphabeta/CD19-depleted stem cell transplant. Receptors were obtained from a girl aged 2-10 years with congenital amegakaryocytic thrombocytopenia, due to receive a stem cell transplant. Both conserved end residues are part of each CDR3. D genes are given only for firm matches. Not all rows give a size; the values are once, few, many and, for expanded clones, a class.

cdr3_nt: TGTGCCAGCAGTAAAAGAGCGGGAGGGCCAGAGACCCAGTACTTC; cdr3_aa: CASSKRAGGPETQYF; j_call: TRBJ2-5; clone_size: .; d_call: TRBD2; v_call: TRBV27
cdr3_nt: TGTGCCAGCAGTTCGGGACTAGCGGGGCGGAGCGGGATGGATAGCACAGATACGCAGTATTTT; cdr3_aa: CASSSGLAGRSGMDSTDTQYF; j_call: TRBJ2-3; clone_size: many; d_call: TRBD2; v_call: TRBV28
cdr3_nt: TGTGCCAGCAGTTTAGCAGGGCTTGGGGGGGGACACAATGAGCAGTTCTTC; cdr3_aa: CASSLAGLGGGHNEQFF; j_call: TRBJ2-1; clone_size: once; d_call: TRBD2; v_call: TRBV27
cdr3_nt: TGTGCCAGCAGCTCCCGGGAGGTTAGGACAGATACGCAGTATTTT; cdr3_aa: CASSSREVRTDTQYF; j_call: TRBJ2-3; clone_size: many; d_call: TRBD2; v_call: TRBV7-9
cdr3_nt: TGCAGTGCTAGAGATCCTGGACAGGGGGGAACAGATACGCAGTATTTT; cdr3_aa: CSARDPGQGGTDTQYF; j_call: TRBJ2-3; clone_size: .; d_call: TRBD1; v_call: TRBV20-1
cdr3_nt: TGCGCCAGCAGCTCGACAGGGGGTGACTACGAGCAGTACTTC; cdr3_aa: CASSSTGGDYEQYF; j_call: TRBJ2-7; clone_size: few; d_call: TRBD1; v_call: TRBV5-1
cdr3_nt: TGTGCCAGCAGACCCACAGGGGGCGAAGGTGAAAAACTGTTTTTT; cdr3_aa: CASRPTGGEGEKLFF; j_call: TRBJ1-4; clone_size: many; d_call: TRBD1; v_call: TRBV12-3/TRBV12-4
cdr3_nt: TGCGCCAGCAGCTCCCCCGATGGAACTATGAACACTGAAGCTTTCTTT; cdr3_aa: CASSSPDGTMNTEAFF; j_call: TRBJ1-1; clone_size: few; d_call: .; v_call: TRBV5-1
cdr3_nt: TGTGCCAGTCGGGACAGGGGAACCTACGAGCAGTACTTC; cdr3_aa: CASRDRGTYEQYF; j_call: TRBJ2-7; clone_size: few; d_call: TRBD1; v_call: TRBV7-8
cdr3_nt: TGTGCCAGCAGCCCCAGACTCAGCTACAATGAGCAGTTCTTC; cdr3_aa: CASSPRLSYNEQFF; j_call: TRBJ2-1; clone_size: many; d_call: .; v_call: TRBV3-1
cdr3_nt: TGTGCCACCTGGACTAGCGGGAGATACGAGCAGTACTTC; cdr3_aa: CATWTSGRYEQYF; j_call: TRBJ2-7; clone_size: few; d_call: TRBD2; v_call: TRBV2
cdr3_nt: TGCGCCAGCAGCAAACTCAACGGGGGACAGGGTTACAATGAGCAGTTCTTC; cdr3_aa: CASSKLNGGQGYNEQFF; j_call: TRBJ2-1; clone_size: .; d_call: TRBD1; v_call: TRBV5-1
cdr3_nt: TGCAGTGCTGAAGCACTAGCGGGAAAAGAGACCCAGTACTTC; cdr3_aa: CSAEALAGKETQYF; j_call: TRBJ2-5; clone_size: many; d_call: TRBD2; v_call: TRBV20-1
cdr3_nt: TGTGCCAGCAGCTTATATTCCGGACTCCTTAATGAGCAGTTCTTC; cdr3_aa: CASSLYSGLLNEQFF; j_call: TRBJ2-1; clone_size: many; d_call: .; v_call: TRBV7-6
cdr3_nt: TGCAGTGCTAGAGATCCAAAAGGCAGATTCACTGAAGCTTTCTTT; cdr3_aa: CSARDPKGRFTEAFF; j_call: TRBJ1-1; clone_size: many; d_call: .; v_call: TRBV20-1
cdr3_nt: TGCAGTGCTATGACTGGGTTGGGATGGACGCAGTATTTT; cdr3_aa: CSAMTGLGWTQYF; j_call: TRBJ2-3; clone_size: .; d_call: .; v_call: TRBV20-1
cdr3_nt: TGTGCCAGCAGTCCCGGTTTGGGGTTCAATGAGCAGTTCTTC; cdr3_aa: CASSPGLGFNEQFF; j_call: TRBJ2-1; clone_size: few; d_call: .; v_call: TRBV12-3/TRBV12-4
cdr3_nt: TGTGCCAGCCGCTCGGGACTAGCGGTTTACAATGAGCAGTTCTTC; cdr3_aa: CASRSGLAVYNEQFF; j_call: TRBJ2-1; clone_size: few; d_call: TRBD2; v_call: TRBV27
cdr3_nt: TGTGCCAGCAGCGCTACAGGGGATGAAGCTTTCTTT; cdr3_aa: CASSATGDEAFF; j_call: TRBJ1-1; clone_size: .; d_call: TRBD1; v_call: TRBV7-6
cdr3_nt: TGCAGTGCTAGCCCCCCGGACAGAACGACGGTCGCACTTGGGGATGGCAATCAGCCCCAGCATTTT; cdr3_aa: CSASPPDRTTVALGDGNQPQHF; j_call: TRBJ1-5; clone_size: .; d_call: .; v_call: TRBV20-1
cdr3_nt: TGTGCCAGCAGCGAAGGCAAGGGCTCCTGGGGTGAGGCCGGGGAGCTGTTTTTT; cdr3_aa: CASSEGKGSWGEAGELFF; j_call: TRBJ2-2; clone_size: few; d_call: .; v_call: TRBV11-1
cdr3_nt: TGTGCCAGCAGTTTAGACAGGGATCACGAGCAGTACTTC; cdr3_aa: CASSLDRDHEQYF; j_call: TRBJ2-7; clone_size: many; d_call: TRBD1; v_call: TRBV28
cdr3_nt: TGCAGTGCTAGTGACAGGTGGGGATATAGCAATCAGCCCCAGCATTTT; cdr3_aa: CSASDRWGYSNQPQHF; j_call: TRBJ1-5; clone_size: few; d_call: .; v_call: TRBV20-1
cdr3_nt: TGCGCCAGCAGCCAGGACTCGGCCCAGTACTTC; cdr3_aa: CASSQDSAQYF; j_call: TRBJ2-5; clone_size: few; d_call: .; v_call: TRBV5-1
cdr3_nt: TGCGCCAGCAGCTTGACGGGGCGTAATTCTGGGGCCAACGTCCTGACTTTC; cdr3_aa: CASSLTGRNSGANVLTF; j_call: TRBJ2-6; clone_size: few; d_call: .; v_call: TRBV5-1
cdr3_nt: TGCGCCAGCAGAGGCGGGGAAGAGACCCAGTACTTC; cdr3_aa: CASRGGEETQYF; j_call: TRBJ2-5; clone_size: .; d_call: .; v_call: TRBV10-2
cdr3_nt: TGCGCCAGCAGCTTGGGAGGGGGCCCTAACTATGGCTACACCTTC; cdr3_aa: CASSLGGGPNYGYTF; j_call: TRBJ1-2; clone_size: .; d_call: TRBD1; v_call: TRBV5-1
cdr3_nt: TGTGCCATCAGTGATATGCGGGATAGTTACGAGCAGTACTTC; cdr3_aa: CAISDMRDSYEQYF; j_call: TRBJ2-7; clone_size: few; d_call: .; v_call: TRBV10-3
cdr3_nt: TGCAGTGTCCCGGACAGGGTGGTCAAAAACATTCAGTACTTC; cdr3_aa: CSVPDRVVKNIQYF; j_call: TRBJ2-4; clone_size: many; d_call: TRBD1; v_call: TRBV20-1
cdr3_nt: TGTGCCAGCAGCTCGGACTTATTCGAGCAGTACTTC; cdr3_aa: CASSSDLFEQYF; j_call: TRBJ2-7; clone_size: few; d_call: .; v_call: TRBV7-9
cdr3_nt: TGTGCCAGCAGCTTAGTTTATAGCGGCACAGATACGCAGTATTTT; cdr3_aa: CASSLVYSGTDTQYF; j_call: TRBJ2-3; clone_size: .; d_call: .; v_call: TRBV7-9
cdr3_nt: TGCAGTGCTATGGTGGAGACCCAGTACTTC; cdr3_aa: CSAMVETQYF; j_call: TRBJ2-5; clone_size: many; d_call: .; v_call: TRBV20-1
cdr3_nt: TGTGCCATCAGTCTTATTTTTGGACTAGAGGTTCCTGAGCAGTTCTTC; cdr3_aa: CAISLIFGLEVPEQFF; j_call: TRBJ2-1; clone_size: many; d_call: TRBD2; v_call: TRBV10-3
cdr3_nt: TGTGCCAGCAGCCAAGGTCTTCGGGCCGCGACGGCTGAAAAACTGTTTTTT; cdr3_aa: CASSQGLRAATAEKLFF; j_call: TRBJ1-4; clone_size: many; d_call: .; v_call: TRBV3-1
cdr3_nt: TGCAGTGCTAGTAGGACTAGCGGTTACACAGATACGCAGTATTTT; cdr3_aa: CSASRTSGYTDTQYF; j_call: TRBJ2-3; clone_size: many; d_call: TRBD2; v_call: TRBV20-1
cdr3_nt: TGCAGTGCTGGCGGACTAGCGGGAACCTACAATGAGCAGTTCTTC; cdr3_aa: CSAGGLAGTYNEQFF; j_call: TRBJ2-1; clone_size: .; d_call: TRBD2; v_call: TRBV20-1
cdr3_nt: TGCGCCAGCCAACCCAGACAGGGTTTGGCTGAAGCTTTCTTT; cdr3_aa: CASQPRQGLAEAFF; j_call: TRBJ1-1; clone_size: many; d_call: TRBD1; v_call: TRBV5-1
cdr3_nt: TGTGCCAGGGCGTTCGGGGCAGAGACCCAGTACTTC; cdr3_aa: CARAFGAETQYF; j_call: TRBJ2-5; clone_size: .; d_call: .; v_call: TRBV2
cdr3_nt: TGCGCCAGCAGTTTTGGGACTAGCGGGCACCCCTACGAGCAGTACTTC; cdr3_aa: CASSFGTSGHPYEQYF; j_call: TRBJ2-7; clone_size: .; d_call: TRBD2; v_call: TRBV5-1
cdr3_nt: TGTGCCAGCACCAATGTACGGTTCGAGCAGTACTTC; cdr3_aa: CASTNVRFEQYF; j_call: TRBJ2-7; clone_size: .; d_call: .; v_call: TRBV7-2
cdr3_nt: TGTGCTAGTGAGTTGGCGGAACTCACAGATACGCAGTATTTT; cdr3_aa: CASELAELTDTQYF; j_call: TRBJ2-3; clone_size: many; d_call: .; v_call: TRBV12-5
cdr3_nt: TGCGCCAGCAGCTTGGGAGCACGAGGCATTCAGTACTTC; cdr3_aa: CASSLGARGIQYF; j_call: TRBJ2-4; clone_size: many; d_call: .; v_call: TRBV5-1
cdr3_nt: TGCAGTGCTCAGGGCCCCGGACTAGCGGGAGCCTACGAGCAGTACTTC; cdr3_aa: CSAQGPGLAGAYEQYF; j_call: TRBJ2-7; clone_size: few; d_call: TRBD2; v_call: TRBV20-1
cdr3_nt: TGCAGCGTTGAAGATTGGCGACTAGCAGAGCAAGAGACCCAGTACTTC; cdr3_aa: CSVEDWRLAEQETQYF; j_call: TRBJ2-5; clone_size: .; d_call: TRBD2; v_call: TRBV29-1
cdr3_nt: TGTGCCAGCAGCTTAAAGTTTGTCGAGAGCTCCTACAATGAGCAGTTCTTC; cdr3_aa: CASSLKFVESSYNEQFF; j_call: TRBJ2-1; clone_size: few; d_call: .; v_call: TRBV7-6
cdr3_nt: TGCGCCAGCGCTAAAGCGGGAGGGCGAACAGATACGCAGTATTTT; cdr3_aa: CASAKAGGRTDTQYF; j_call: TRBJ2-3; clone_size: many; d_call: TRBD2; v_call: TRBV5-1
cdr3_nt: TGCAGTGTCTGGGGCCGGGATACGGGGACAAACTACGAGCAGTACTTC; cdr3_aa: CSVWGRDTGTNYEQYF; j_call: TRBJ2-7; clone_size: .; d_call: .; v_call: TRBV20-1
cdr3_nt: TGCAGCGTCCCTCGGACTAGCGGGAGATTAGAGACCCAGTACTTC; cdr3_aa: CSVPRTSGRLETQYF; j_call: TRBJ2-5; clone_size: many; d_call: TRBD2; v_call: TRBV29-1
cdr3_nt: TGCAGTGCTAGAGATCATCGGTCCTACGAGCAGTACTTC; cdr3_aa: CSARDHRSYEQYF; j_call: TRBJ2-7; clone_size: many; d_call: .; v_call: TRBV20-1
cdr3_nt: TGTGCCAGCAGGCTGACAGGGAACACTGAAGCTTTCTTT; cdr3_aa: CASRLTGNTEAFF; j_call: TRBJ1-1; clone_size: many; d_call: .; v_call: TRBV28
cdr3_nt: TGCAGTGCTAGAGAAGTAGCGGGTAGCTCCTACGAGCAGTACTTC; cdr3_aa: CSAREVAGSSYEQYF; j_call: TRBJ2-7; clone_size: many; d_call: TRBD2; v_call: TRBV20-1